Given below is one T cell receptor beta chain in context. Its recognized antigen is unknown. No much larger clonotype is one base removed from it; base qualities were not supplied. The time point label on this specimen signifies: baseline before first vaccination. The vaccinee samples were drawn from two UK trials, COV001 and COV002, one of which was a single-blind randomized controlled phase 2/3 trial testing AZD1222 (ChAdOx1 nCoV-19) in healthy adults. Trial participant PBMC samples were collected at day 0 and day 28 after the second dose for TCRbeta chain sequencing. The CDR3 regions of human TCRbeta chains were subjected to immunosequencing. The authors' pipeline ran thus. Repertoire TCRs were checked for matches against a reference library of SARS-CoV-2-specific TCRs that had been generated using the MIRA antigen-specificity platform. Breadth meant the fraction of unique TCRs that were SARS-CoV-2-associated, whereas depth meant the fraction of total T cells that were SARS-CoV-2-associated. Using the MIRA data, each spike-specific TCR was mapped to the spike region that the TCR reacts to and placed in a CD4 or CD8 class. Log10-transformed breadth and depth values were compared by one-way ANOVA with Sidak's multiple comparisons tests. TCRdb stores this immuneACCESS table with in-frame sequences only. Part of the clones is absent; in the studies checked, under half of the shortfall reflects unresolved V genes, and no reason is known for the rest. V and J calls and clone size are those listed in that table; D and trimming were worked out from the DNA. The sample yields about 85,000 clones; 70% to 90% were counted once. The top ten clonotypes cover 7% of the sample.

This sample stems from a study of T cell responses to AZD1222 COVID-19 vaccine (dated by TCRdb to the early 2020s). About the full investigation: AZD1222 recipients whose second dose came at about 4 weeks and those whose second dose came at about 12 weeks were combined into one group, since spike-specific TCR depth and breadth did not differ between the two schedules. TCR sequencing was performed for approximately 240 trial participants, of whom approximately 200 were given two doses of AZD1222 and around 25 were given two doses of MenACWY control vaccine. Trial participants were enrolled by age into subgroups of 18-55, 56-69 and 70-plus years, and about 150, 27 and 61 TCR-sequenced participants, respectively, were included in these subgroups.

Per the germline V gene, SGHTA is the CDR1 and FQGNSA is the CDR2. The CDR3 sequence holds 17 residues, the cysteine and phenylalanine included. The read is trimmed to its CDR3 DNA, 51 bases read in frame from base 1. V is cut by 4 bases and J by 0 bases, and the space between the germline ends is 15 bases. Summary of the overall study and its limitations: The 56-69-year group was small, and its depth increase did not reach significance, likely because of low power. Conclusions about previously exposed vaccinees are limited, since just 6 or 7 AZD1222 recipients were seropositive for SARS-CoV-2 at baseline. Nearly half of unique spike-specific TCRs reportedly recognized epitopes outside regions mutated in the B.1.351 and B.1.1.7 variants. Participants were mostly white British, with more females than males. The authors suggested clonal diversity may have been underestimated. No day 14 peak-response samples were available, so repertoires were characterized only after the peak T cell response. Spike-specific TCR breadth and depth rose significantly after two AZD1222 doses compared with day 0 and with MenACWY recipients. The whole spike protein was spanned by vaccine-associated CD4 TCRs, and dominant responses were seen in regions 160-218 and 743-854.

Here the chain combines TRBV7-2 and TRBJ2-2, and possibly TRBD2, on 5 matching bases. Sequences were derived from peripheral blood, sampled on day 0 of AZD1222 vaccination. The source is an adult in good health. The CDR3 sequence is CASSSEGGSANTGELFF. The DNA sequence reads TGTGCCAGCAGCTCCGAGGGCGGGTCCGCGAACACCGGGGAGCTGTTTTTT.